The 20 T cell receptor beta chains in this list originate from one sample, sequenced in a study of post-analysis software for immune sequencing data. Whole-study findings and limits: A few TRBV segments (TRBV5-6, TRBV5-1 and TRBV20-1 among them) occurred more frequently in patients than in controls.

No antigens are known for them. Libraries were made from TCR beta cDNA, and they carried unique molecular identifiers. TCRdb used MiXCR to reprocess the PCR reads, holding one entry per CDR3 protein. In the table there are approximately 150,000 distinct CDR3 sequences, over 25% of which are singletons. The material sequenced was blood. These receptors came from a girl between 10 and 17 years old with multiple sclerosis.

In the case of this clonotype: This may come from a read error, since a much larger clone is one base off. This chain joins TRBV12-3 or TRBV12-4 and TRBJ2-1; tentative D call: TRBD2 (5 bases). The CDR3 covers 14 residues. The V gene lost 7 bases and the J gene lost 10 bases, with 20 bases spanning the gap. CDR3 in DNA: TGTGCCAGCACGAAGGAGCGGAGTCCCCACGAGCAGTTCTTC. It yields the protein CASTKERSPHEQFF.

On this clonotype: This could be a read error, since a much larger clone is one nucleotide away. The V and J genes are TRBV29-1 and TRBJ1-1, with D possibly TRBD1 on 5 matching bases. The CDR3 sequence is 12 residues long. The germline CDR1 and CDR2 sequences are SQVTM and ANQGSEA. The CDR3 is CSGEGQNTEAFF. The CDR3 DNA sequence: TGCAGCGGTGAAGGACAGAACACTGAAGCTTTCTTT.

The V and J genes are TRBV27 and TRBJ1-2; 7 nucleotides line up with TRBD1. The CDR3 sequence is 14 residues long. Trimming cost V 5 bases and J 4 bases; bases outside gene matches: 7. CDR1 and CDR2 (germline): MNHEY, SMNVEV (reference sequence). This CDR3 reads CASSPRQGFYGYTF. In DNA form, the CDR3 reads TGTGCCAGCAGTCCAAGACAGGGCTTCTATGGCTACACCTTC.

This rearrangement joins TRBV7-2 to TRBJ2-1; D gene unclear. V was shortened by 2 bases and J by 8 bases, with 16 bases between the two germline ends. Germline CDR1 SGHTA, CDR2 FQGNSA. The length of the CDR3 is 15 residues. The CDR3 DNA reads TGTGCCAGCAGCTTACAGTCTTCTAGAGGCGATGAGCAGTTCTTC. Protein product: CASSLQSSRGDEQFF.

Concerning this clonotype itself: A single base separates this from a much larger clone, so it may be a read error. This chain links TRBV6-5 with TRBJ2-5; 7 bases match TRBD2. The CDR3 length is 15 residues. Per the germline V gene, CDR1 is MNHEY and CDR2 is SVGAGI. CDR3 DNA sequence: TGTGTCAGCCGTCTCAGCGGGGCGTACCAAGAGACCCAGTACTTC. As protein: CVSRLSGAYQETQYF.

The chain carries TRBV7-8 and TRBJ2-3; 8 nucleotides align to TRBD2. The CDR3 is 15 amino acids. Unmatched junction bases numbered 7, after V lost 5 bases and J lost 3 bases. CDR1 is SGHVS and CDR2 is FQNEAQ in the germline V gene. The CDR3 sequence: CASSPRERETDTQYF. The CDR3, as DNA: TGTGCCAGCAGCCCCCGAGAGCGGGAGACAGATACGCAGTATTTT.

Details on this clonotype: A junction end diverges from the germline sequence, so it may reflect a read error. The chain joins TRBV10-3 to TRBJ2-3; either TRBD1 or TRBD2 may supply D (5 bases each). Germline assignment: CDR1 ENHRY and CDR2 SYGVKD. There are 14 residues in the CDR3. For the CDR3, the DNA is TGTGCCATCAGTGAGGGGACGGACGCAGATACGCGGTATTTT. It encodes CAISEGTDADTRYF.

This clonotype was seen only a few times. Given a much more abundant clone one base away, this may be a read error. This chain uses TRBV4-1 with TRBJ2-1; 8 bases align to TRBD2. Germline V CDR1 and CDR2: MGHRA, YSYEKL. The CDR3 consists of 14 residues. CDR3 sequence reads: CVSSQGTSYNEQFF. CDR3 in DNA: TGCGTCAGCAGCCAAGGGACTAGCTACAATGAGCAGTTCTTC.

The rearrangement joins TRBV9 to TRBJ2-7; D call uncertain. CDR1 is SGDLS and CDR2 is YYNGEE in the germline V gene. The ends were cut back, 1 base at V and 7 bases at J, with 18 bases in the middle. CDR3 size: 15 residues. In DNA, the CDR3 is TGTGCCAGCAGCGTAACCGCTCCGCTCTTCAATGAGCAGTACTTC. It encodes CASSVTAPLFNEQYF.

This clonotype was picked up many times. The rearrangement joins TRBV24-1 to TRBJ2-7; a possible D gene is TRBD1 (6 bases). V was trimmed by 6 bases and J by 5 bases, leaving 10 bases between them. Germline V gene lookup returns CDR1 KGHDR and CDR2 SFDVKD. The CDR3 length is 12 residues. In DNA, the CDR3 is TGTGCCACCAGTCCCACAGGGAACGAGCAGTACTTC. Protein sequence: CATSPTGNEQYF.

The genes are TRBV5-1 and TRBJ1-1, with 9 positions matching TRBD1. The germline V gene encodes CDR1 SGHRS and CDR2 YFSETQ. The junction had 3 bases not matched to a gene; V was cut back by 3 bases and J by 6 bases. The CDR3 spans 13 residues. CDR3 sequence: CASSSTGGSEAFF. Written as DNA, the CDR3 is TGCGCCAGCAGCTCAACAGGGGGCTCTGAAGCTTTCTTT.

J is TRBJ2-7 and V is TRBV5-1; D is unclear. From germline, CDR1 is SGHRS and CDR2 YFSETQ. With 5 bases removed from V and 1 base from J, the gap between germline ends came to 13 bases. The CDR3 loop spans 14 amino acids. CDR3 DNA: TGCGCCAGCAGAATCCGCCAGATTTCCTACGAGCAGTACTTC. Translated, it gives CASRIRQISYEQYF.

This clonotype was observed at least ten times. The chain employs TRBV12-3 or TRBV12-4 and TRBJ2-1; a weak D match, TRBD2 (6 bases). CDR3 length: 12 residues. The V end was cut by 5 bases, the J end by 6 bases, with 8 bases between. The CDR3 reads CASSDSGNEQFF. CDR3 DNA sequence: TGTGCCAGCAGTGATAGCGGCAATGAGCAGTTCTTC.

Comment on this clonotype: Since a much larger clone is just one base distant, this may be a read error. The gene calls are TRBV6-5 and TRBJ1-5; 7 bases fit TRBD1. The CDR3 spans 13 residues. The germline gives CDR1 MNHEY, CDR2 SVGAGI. J gave up 4 bases and V 10 bases, and 7 bases lay outside the gene matches. CDR3 in amino acids: CANSHRGNQPQHF. CDR3 bases: TGTGCCAACAGCCACAGGGGTAATCAGCCCCAGCATTTT.

In this sample, this clonotype turned up many times. The V and J genes are TRBV5-6 and TRBJ2-1; 11 bases align to TRBD2. Trimming removed 4 bases from V and 6 bases from J; junction bases left unmatched: 6. The CDR3 covers 15 residues. Per the germline V gene, CDR1 is SGHDT and CDR2 is YYEEEE. The CDR3: CASSPRLAGINEQFF. The CDR3 DNA reads as TGTGCCAGCAGCCCCCGACTAGCGGGGATCAATGAGCAGTTCTTC. The full variable domain, in which reference TRBV5-6 and TRBJ2-1 provide the parts outside the CDR3, is DAGVTQSPTHLIKTRGQQVTLRCSPKSGHDTVSWYQQALGQGPQFIFQYYEEEERQRGNFPDRFSGHQFPNYSSELNVNALLLGDSALYLCASSPRLAGINEQFFGPGTRLTVL.

V usage is TRBV20-1 and J usage is TRBJ2-5, with D possibly TRBD1 on 6 matching bases. The CDR3 spans 16 residues. The V and J ends lost 0 bases and 5 bases respectively, with 19 bases between them. Germline V gives CDR1 DFQATT, CDR2 SNEGSKA (reference sequence). CDR3 in DNA: TGCAGTGCTAGAGATGAGTCGGACAGCAGCTGGGAGACCCAGTACTTC. As protein: CSARDESDSSWETQYF.

At least ten counts were recorded for this clonotype. The chain has TRBV7-8 and TRBJ1-2; a possible D gene is TRBD1 (6 bases). The CDR3 runs to 15 residues. Deletions cut 5 bases from V and 4 bases from J, with 17 bases between. Germline-derived CDR1 and CDR2 are SGHVS and FQNEAQ. CDR3 bases: TGTGCCAGCAGCCCTGAGGACAGAGAGGCCTATGGCTACACCTTC. It translates to CASSPEDREAYGYTF.

This clonotype came up many times. This chain joins TRBV27 and TRBJ2-3; D is perhaps TRBD1 or TRBD2 (6 bases each). The CDR3 has 19 amino acids. CDR1 is MNHEY and CDR2 is SMNVEV in the germline V gene (reference sequence). Trimming shortened V by 5 bases and J by 3 bases, and 27 bases separated the two germline ends. This CDR3 is CASSTLSMAGGGKTDTQYF. CDR3 DNA: TGTGCCAGCAGTACCTTAAGTATGGCAGGAGGGGGTAAGACAGATACGCAGTATTTT.

This chain connects TRBV5-1 to TRBJ2-5; the match to TRBD1 covers 7 bases. The closer fit of TRBJ2-7 to the DNA end suggests the J call may be wrong. CDR1 and CDR2 (germline): SGHRS, YFSETQ. The CDR3 loop spans 19 amino acids. The chain's CDR3 is CASSPNTGQVRTNGYEQYF. The CDR3 DNA follows: TGCGCCAGCAGCCCCAATACAGGACAGGTTCGCACTAACGGATACGAGCAGTACTTC.

This clonotype was observed at least ten times. This rearrangement joins TRBV14 to TRBJ2-1; the match to TRBD2 covers 8 bases. The CDR3 sequence is 15 residues long. V lost 0 bases and J lost 7; bases outside the gene matches: 5. Per the germline V gene, CDR1 is SGHDN and CDR2 is FVKESK. The CDR3 sequence: CASSQEAGDWNEQFF. In nucleotides, the CDR3 is TGTGCCAGCAGCCAAGAAGCGGGAGATTGGAATGAGCAGTTCTTC.